This TCR beta chain appears in the sequencing data of a study of identical twins. The study, taken as a whole, reports: Conclusions leaned on cross-sectional statistical analysis and did not track the same donors over time. Clonotypes of the beta chain that were abundant in cord blood carried fewer insertions (memory repertoires showed none). Alpha sequences that were out-of-frame and twin-shared showed an excess of low generation probability.

On this clonotype itself: What it binds is unknown.

Each cDNA held unique molecular identifiers, and template switching gave it a universal primer site. TCRdb re-derived calls from the 5' RACE reads in MiXCR, one entry per CDR3 protein. The sample lists roughly 570,000 distinct CDR3 sequences; just under 10% were seen once. This CDR3 has 13 residues. The V gene lost 4 bases and the J gene lost 5 bases, with 11 bases spanning the gap. In addition, the sample was reused for a study of yellow fever vaccine responses in identical twins.

The sample consisted of PBMCs. The V gene is TRBV12-3 or TRBV12-4, the J gene TRBJ2-5; no definite D call. The TCR comes from a woman under 30 in good health. CDR3 DNA: TGTGCCAGCAGTTCCCGACATGCGGAGACCCAGTACTTC. Amino acids: CASSSRHAETQYF.